What follows is one T cell receptor (beta chain) and its context. Its antigen target is currently unknown. The sample holds no much larger clone one base away, and base qualities are not on file. The immunoSEQ Assay, a bias-controlled multiplex PCR, was used to amplify TCRbeta CDR3 regions from genomic DNA. The original pipeline was this. Within the assay, amplification of reference gene primers was used to estimate how many nucleated cells each sample contained. Sequence reads were collapsed and filtered to measure the absolute abundance of every unique TCRbeta CDR3 rearrangement. For each sample, productive Simpson clonality was calculated by taking the square root of Simpson's diversity index across productive rearrangements. This immuneACCESS table, as held by TCRdb, lists in-frame sequences with V and J called but not all clones. Of the missing ones, under half trace to an unresolved V gene in checked studies; the others have no known cause. That table furnishes V, J and clone size, whereas the DNA furnished D and trimming. The sample table holds some 150,000 clones, of which around 83% were seen once. The top ten constitute 2% to 3% of the sample.

Trimming accounts for 3 bases at V and 8 bases at J, while the number of junction bases matched to no gene is 6. The germline V gene (reference sequence) gives CDR1 as SGHNT and CDR2 as YYREEE. The CDR3 runs 13 residues from the cysteine to the phenylalanine. Only the CDR3 DNA stays, 39 bases, in frame from base 1. The sample is drawn from a study of blood T cell repertoires in COVID-19 (TCRdb year 2020). The study in broad terms: Samples covering the acute and convalescent phases of COVID-19 were provided by collaborators in the United States, Italy and Spain. A de-identified subject ID, COVID-19 status, age in years and sex were almost always included in the sample metadata. Deeply sampled blood TCRbeta repertoires from subjects exposed to, actively infected with, or recovered from COVID-19 were included in the dataset. The repertoires were released in a freely available public database intended as a resource for research on the immune response to SARS-CoV-2. The prospective study material was composed of cDNA or gDNA derived from T cells, B-cell-depleted T cells, or PBMCs. Where available, HLA class I and class II types were obtained from metadata supplied by the sample provider rather than from assay-based typing. The samples were drawn from the first 160 participants of the ongoing ImmuneRACE study and from 1,254 subjects provided by 6 global collaborators.

The collaborating institutions used their own protocols to collect whole blood in K2EDTA tubes. For TCRbeta analysis, collaborator samples were shipped as frozen whole blood, as isolated PBMCs, or as DNA extracted from either sample type. What the study reported, not specific to this receptor: Clinical and demographic metadata were provided uncurated, with the amount varying by source and participant.

The chain is assembled from TRBV5-4 and TRBJ1-2; 8 junctional bases match TRBD1. This TCR came from a human donor with acute or convalescent COVID-19. The donor label of this sample is uncertain. Sample: peripheral blood. CDR3 reads: CASSSPQGAGYTF. The DNA sequence is given as TGTGCCAGCAGCTCACCTCAGGGGGCCGGCTACACCTTC.